A selection of T cell receptor beta chains follows, all from one sample in a study of cytomegalovirus exposure and HLA in healthy donors. The table came from immunoSEQ multiplex PCR; TCRdb's copy has only in-frame clones and leaves some out. The table for this sample gives 95,000 to 150,000 clones. Sequenced: PBMCs. The receptor set was obtained from a man aged 30 to 39 in good health and CMV-seronegative. The CDR3 runs from the conserved cysteine through the conserved F or W. A D gene is named only where the DNA matches it firmly.

D	length	V	J	CDR3	DNA
-	15	TRBV27	TRBJ2-3	CASSPAPSGTDTQYF	TGTGCCAGCAGTCCCGCCCCGTCGGGCACAGATACGCAGTATTTT
TRBD1	15	TRBV6-1	TRBJ2-7	CASSAGQGASYEQYF	TGTGCCAGCAGTGCCGGACAGGGGGCTTCCTACGAGCAGTACTTC
-	12	TRBV6-1	TRBJ2-7	CAIRTDGYEQYF	TGTGCCATTCGGACAGATGGATACGAGCAGTACTTC
TRBD2	16	TRBV7-9	TRBJ2-7	CASFGTSGGASYEQYF	TGTGCCAGCTTTGGGACTAGCGGAGGGGCCAGCTACGAGCAGTACTTC
-	13	TRBV5-1	TRBJ1-2	CASKSTGNYGYTF	TGCGCCAGCAAATCAACAGGGAACTATGGCTACACCTTC
-	13	TRBV27	TRBJ2-1	CASRASAGNEQFF	TGTGCCAGCCGGGCTTCTGCGGGGAATGAGCAGTTCTTC
TRBD1	15	TRBV6-5	TRBJ2-7	CASSYSGRGQYEQYF	TGTGCCAGCAGTTACTCGGGCAGGGGGCAGTACGAGCAGTACTTC
TRBD1	15	TRBV5-1	TRBJ2-1	CASSLGTGRNNEQFF	TGCGCCAGCAGCTTAGGGACAGGGAGGAACAATGAGCAGTTCTTC
TRBD2	15	TRBV30	TRBJ2-7	CAWSSTAGDRNEQYF	TGTGCCTGGAGCTCAACAGCGGGAGATAGGAACGAGCAGTACTTC
TRBD1	15	TRBV7-3	TRBJ2-2	CASSLSDRVTGELFF	TGTGCCAGCAGCTTATCCGACAGGGTGACCGGGGAGCTGTTTTTT
TRBD1	16	TRBV28	TRBJ2-1	CASSVDRGWSYNEQFF	TGTGCCAGCAGTGTGGACAGGGGATGGTCCTACAATGAGCAGTTCTTC
TRBD1	14	TRBV4-1	TRBJ2-7	CASSQDAGGYEQYF	TGCGCCAGCAGCCAAGATGCAGGGGGCTACGAGCAGTACTTC
TRBD2	16	TRBV5-1	TRBJ2-1	CASSLYPSGTYNEQFF	TGCGCCAGCAGCTTGTATCCTAGCGGAACGTACAATGAGCAGTTCTTC
-	11	TRBV6-1	TRBJ2-1	CASSESTGQFF	TGTGCCAGCAGTGAGAGTACGGGGCAGTTCTTC
-	13	TRBV6-1	TRBJ1-3	CASSASGVNTIYF	TGTGCCAGCAGTGCTTCTGGAGTTAACACCATATATTTT
TRBD1	13	TRBV6-4	TRBJ2-3	CASSDSGQGAQYF	TGTGCCAGCAGTGACTCCGGACAGGGTGCGCAGTATTTT
TRBD2	17	TRBV28	TRBJ2-7	CASSSLTGGLAGGPQYF	TGTGCCAGCAGTTCTCTTACAGGGGGACTAGCGGGGGGACCGCAGTACTTC
-	13	TRBV27	TRBJ1-4	CASKSTGGEKLFF	TGTGCCAGCAAGTCGACAGGCGGGGAAAAACTGTTTTTT
TRBD2	15	TRBV2	TRBJ2-3	CTSRETSGSQDTQYF	TGTACCAGCAGAGAGACTAGCGGGAGTCAAGATACGCAGTATTTT
-	14	TRBV10-2	TRBJ1-2	CASSSAGVDYGYTF	TGCGCCAGCAGTTCGGCAGGGGTGGACTATGGCTACACCTTC
TRBD1	16	TRBV28	TRBJ2-7	CASSLVRDRTSYEQYF	TGTGCCAGCAGTTTAGTCAGGGACAGGACTTCCTACGAGCAGTACTTC
TRBD1	14	TRBV19	TRBJ2-4	CASSLLPWTGKRNF	TGTGCCAGTAGTCTCCTCCCGTGGACAGGCAAGAGGAACTTC
TRBD2	17	TRBV6-1	TRBJ2-1	CASSEASSGSSYNEQFF	TGTGCCAGCAGTGAAGCCTCGAGCGGGAGCTCCTACAATGAGCAGTTCTTC
TRBD1	13	TRBV6-1	TRBJ1-1	CASSPRQGTEAFF	TGTGCCAGCAGTCCGCGACAGGGGACTGAAGCTTTCTTT
-	11	TRBV10-2	TRBJ2-3	CASTRADTQYF	TGCGCCAGCACTAGAGCAGATACGCAGTATTTT